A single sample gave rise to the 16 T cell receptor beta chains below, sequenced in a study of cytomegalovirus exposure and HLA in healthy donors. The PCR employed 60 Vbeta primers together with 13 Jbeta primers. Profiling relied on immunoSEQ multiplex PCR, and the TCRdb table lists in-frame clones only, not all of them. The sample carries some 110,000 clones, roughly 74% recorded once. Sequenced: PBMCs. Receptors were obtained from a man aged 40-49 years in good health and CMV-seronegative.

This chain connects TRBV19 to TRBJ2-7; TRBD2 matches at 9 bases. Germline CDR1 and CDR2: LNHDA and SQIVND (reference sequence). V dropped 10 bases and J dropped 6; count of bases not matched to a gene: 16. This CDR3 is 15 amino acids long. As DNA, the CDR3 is TGTGCCACCGCCCCCCCCTCCGGTAGCGGGGGCGAGCAGTACTTC. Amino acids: CATAPPSGSGGEQYF.

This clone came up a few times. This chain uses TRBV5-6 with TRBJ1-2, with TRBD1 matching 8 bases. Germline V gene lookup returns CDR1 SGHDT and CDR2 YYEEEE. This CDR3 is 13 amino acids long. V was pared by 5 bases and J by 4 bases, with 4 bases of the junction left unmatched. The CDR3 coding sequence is TGTGCCAGCAGATCGGACAGGGCCTATGGCTACACCTTC. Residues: CASRSDRAYGYTF.

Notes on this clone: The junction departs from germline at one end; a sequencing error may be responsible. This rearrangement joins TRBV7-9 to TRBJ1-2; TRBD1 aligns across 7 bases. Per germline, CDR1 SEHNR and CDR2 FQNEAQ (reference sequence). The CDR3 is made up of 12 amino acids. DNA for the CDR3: TGTTCCAGCAGCTTAGGGGGCCTAGGCTACACCTTC. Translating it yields CSSSLGGLGYTF.

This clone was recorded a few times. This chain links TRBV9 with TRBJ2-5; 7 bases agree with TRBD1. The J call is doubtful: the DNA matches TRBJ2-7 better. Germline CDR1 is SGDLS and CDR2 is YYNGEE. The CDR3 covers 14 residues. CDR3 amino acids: CASSGGGRAYEQYF. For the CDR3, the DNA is TGTGCCAGCAGCGGAGGGGGCAGAGCCTACGAGCAGTACTTC.

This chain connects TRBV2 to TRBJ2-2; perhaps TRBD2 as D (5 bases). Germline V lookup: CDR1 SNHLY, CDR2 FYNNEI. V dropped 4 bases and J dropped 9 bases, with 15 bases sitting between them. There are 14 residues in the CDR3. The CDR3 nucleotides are TGTGCCAGCAGTGGAGGGAGTGCATCCAGGGAGCTGTTTTTT. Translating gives CASSGGSASRELFF.

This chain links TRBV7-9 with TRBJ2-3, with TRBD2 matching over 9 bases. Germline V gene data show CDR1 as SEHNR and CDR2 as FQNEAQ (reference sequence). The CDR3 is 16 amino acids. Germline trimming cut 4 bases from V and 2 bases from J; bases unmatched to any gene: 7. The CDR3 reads CASSSSSGAVTDTQYF. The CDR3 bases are TGTGCCAGCAGCTCCTCTAGCGGGGCCGTCACAGATACGCAGTATTTT.

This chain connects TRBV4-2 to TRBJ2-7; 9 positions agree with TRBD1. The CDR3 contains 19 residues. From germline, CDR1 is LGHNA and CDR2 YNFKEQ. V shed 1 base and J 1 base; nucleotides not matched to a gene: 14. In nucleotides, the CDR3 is TGTGCCAGCAGCCAAGGGCTGTGGGCACAGGGGGCGAGGTCCTACGAGCAGTACTTC. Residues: CASSQGLWAQGARSYEQYF.

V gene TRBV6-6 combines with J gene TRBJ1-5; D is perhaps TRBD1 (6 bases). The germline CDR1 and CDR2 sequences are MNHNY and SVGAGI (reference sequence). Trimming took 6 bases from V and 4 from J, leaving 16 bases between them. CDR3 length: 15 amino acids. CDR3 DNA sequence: TGTGCCAGCAGCCGCAAGGGGGGGGAGAATCAGCCCCAGCATTTT. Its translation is CASSRKGGENQPQHF.

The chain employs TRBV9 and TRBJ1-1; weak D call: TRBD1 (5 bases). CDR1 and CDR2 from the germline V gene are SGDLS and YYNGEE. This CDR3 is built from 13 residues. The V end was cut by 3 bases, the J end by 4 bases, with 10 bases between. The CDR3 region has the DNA TGTGCCAGCAGCGAGCCTCAGGGCACTGAAGCTTTCTTT. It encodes CASSEPQGTEAFF.

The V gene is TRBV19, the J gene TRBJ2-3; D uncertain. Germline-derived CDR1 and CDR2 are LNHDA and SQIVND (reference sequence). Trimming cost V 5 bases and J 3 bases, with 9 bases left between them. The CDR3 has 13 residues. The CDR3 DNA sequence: TGTGCCAGTAGTTTCGAGAGTACAGATACGCAGTATTTT. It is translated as CASSFESTDTQYF.

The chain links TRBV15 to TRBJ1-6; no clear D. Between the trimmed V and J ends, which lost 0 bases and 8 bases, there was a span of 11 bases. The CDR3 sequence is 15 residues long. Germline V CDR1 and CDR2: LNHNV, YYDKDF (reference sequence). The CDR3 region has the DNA TGTGCCACCAGCAGAGATGTAAACTTCGATTCACCCCTCCACTTT. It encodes CATSRDVNFDSPLHF.

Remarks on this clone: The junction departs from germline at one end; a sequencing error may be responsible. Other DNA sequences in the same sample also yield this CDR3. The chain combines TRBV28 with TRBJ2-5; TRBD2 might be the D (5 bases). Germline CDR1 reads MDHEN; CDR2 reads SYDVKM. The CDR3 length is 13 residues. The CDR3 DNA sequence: TGCGCCAGCAGTTTCTCCCAGCGGGAGACCCAGTACTTC. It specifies CASSFSQRETQYF.

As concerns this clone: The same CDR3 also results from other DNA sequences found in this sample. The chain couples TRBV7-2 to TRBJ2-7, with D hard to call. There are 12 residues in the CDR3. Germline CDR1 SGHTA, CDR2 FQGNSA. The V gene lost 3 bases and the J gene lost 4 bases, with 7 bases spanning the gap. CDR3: CASSLRLYEQYF. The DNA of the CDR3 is TGTGCCAGCAGCTTGCGACTGTACGAGCAGTACTTC. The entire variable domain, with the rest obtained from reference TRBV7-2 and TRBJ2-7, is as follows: GAGVSQSPSNKVTEKGKDVELRCDPISGHTALYWYRQSLGQGLEFLIYFQGNSAPDKSGLPSDRFSAERTGGSVSTLTIQRTQQEDSAVYLCASSLRLYEQYFGPGTRLTVT.

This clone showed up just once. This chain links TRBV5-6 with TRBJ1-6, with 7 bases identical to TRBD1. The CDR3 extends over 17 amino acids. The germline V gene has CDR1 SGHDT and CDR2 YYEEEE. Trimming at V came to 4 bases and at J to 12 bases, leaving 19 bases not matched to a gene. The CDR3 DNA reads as TGTGCCAGCAGCAGCCGACAGGGATCTTCTTCGGGCAAACCCCTCCACTTT. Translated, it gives CASSSRQGSSSGKPLHF.

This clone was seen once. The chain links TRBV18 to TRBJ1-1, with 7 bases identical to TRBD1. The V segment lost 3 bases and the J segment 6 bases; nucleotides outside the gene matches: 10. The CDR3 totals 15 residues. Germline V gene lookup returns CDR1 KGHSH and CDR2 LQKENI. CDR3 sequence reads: CASSPLGQDSPEAFF. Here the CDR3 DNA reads TGTGCCAGCTCACCTCTCGGACAGGATTCCCCTGAAGCTTTCTTT.

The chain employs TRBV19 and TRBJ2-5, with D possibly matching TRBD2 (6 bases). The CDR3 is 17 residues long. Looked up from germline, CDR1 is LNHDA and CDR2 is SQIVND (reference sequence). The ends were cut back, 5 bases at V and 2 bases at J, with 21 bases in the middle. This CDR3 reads CASSPRRGRFGQETQYF. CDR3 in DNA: TGTGCCAGTAGTCCTAGGCGGGGTCGATTCGGTCAAGAGACCCAGTACTTC.